This T cell receptor (beta chain) was sequenced in a study of response to subunit inactivated influenza vaccine. General study results and limits: Authors suggested each seasonal influenza vaccination recruits few new T cells.

The length of the CDR3 is 13 residues. Germline V lookup: CDR1 DFQATT, CDR2 SNEGSKA (reference sequence). Each CDR3 protein gets one entry after TCRdb re-called the RT-PCR reads with MiXCR. The sample contains hundreds of thousands of distinct CDR3 sequences, 15% to 18% of which appear only once. This clonotype came up once. Its antigen is still unknown. Compared with germline, one end of the junction differs, possibly owing to a read error. The origin of this receptor is a man aged 45 to 65 who received an inactivated influenza vaccine. The chain is built from TRBV20-1 and TRBJ1-5; D is unclear. Sequencing was performed on PBMCs from blood, taken 11 to 12 days after vaccination. CDR3 sequence reads: CSARRVSNKPQHF. CDR3 sequence (DNA): TGCAGTGCGAGGAGGGTGAGCAATAAGCCCCAGCATTTT.